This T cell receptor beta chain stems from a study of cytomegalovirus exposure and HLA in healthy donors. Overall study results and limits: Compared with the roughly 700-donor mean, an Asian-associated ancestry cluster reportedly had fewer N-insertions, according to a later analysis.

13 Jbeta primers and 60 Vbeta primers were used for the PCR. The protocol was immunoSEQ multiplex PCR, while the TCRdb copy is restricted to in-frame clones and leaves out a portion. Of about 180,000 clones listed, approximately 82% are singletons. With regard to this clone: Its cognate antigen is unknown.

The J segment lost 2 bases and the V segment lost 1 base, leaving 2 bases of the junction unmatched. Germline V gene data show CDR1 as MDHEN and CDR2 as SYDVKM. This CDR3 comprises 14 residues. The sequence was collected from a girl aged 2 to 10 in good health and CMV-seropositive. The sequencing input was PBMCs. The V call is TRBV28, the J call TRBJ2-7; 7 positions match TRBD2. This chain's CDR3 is CASSLSLAAYEQYF. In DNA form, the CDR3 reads TGTGCCAGCAGTTTATCGCTAGCGGCCTACGAGCAGTACTTC.